This is a list of T cell receptor beta chains from one sample in a study of T cells after yellow fever vaccination. TCRdb reanalysed the 5' RACE reads using MiXCR and keeps one entry per CDR3 protein. This sample has about 140,000 distinct CDR3 sequences, with over 7% found just once. The material sequenced was CD4+ T cells sorted from PBMCs, taken 5 days after the yellow fever booster vaccination. These receptors came from a man younger than 45 who received the YFV17D yellow fever vaccine. CDR3s include the opening cysteine and the closing phenylalanine or tryptophan. The D gene is left open where the match is weak. A row's size may be missing; if present it is once, few, many or a size class.

TRBV28,NA,many,TRBJ2-7,CASKAWNYEQYF,TGTGCCAGCAAGGCCTGGAACTACGAGCAGTACTTC
TRBV19,TRBD1,NA,TRBJ2-3,CASRTGTSTDTQYF,TGTGCGAGCCGGACAGGGACAAGCACAGATACGCAGTATTTT
TRBV7-2,NA,many,TRBJ2-1,CASSFGASEYNEQFF,TGTGCCAGCAGCTTTGGGGCTAGCGAGTACAATGAGCAGTTCTTC
TRBV7-2,NA,many,TRBJ2-2,CASTPPSNTGELFF,TGTGCCAGCACCCCCCCCTCGAACACCGGGGAGCTGTTTTTT
TRBV7-2,TRBD1,many,TRBJ2-2,CASSFMLGQGAGELFF,TGTGCCAGCAGCTTTATGTTGGGACAGGGGGCCGGGGAGCTGTTTTTT
TRBV10-2,NA,many,TRBJ1-5,CASKQSLASNQPQHF,TGCGCCAGCAAGCAGAGCTTGGCGAGCAATCAGCCCCAGCATTTT
TRBV20-1,TRBD1,many,TRBJ1-6,CSLIRQGNNSPLHF,TGCAGTTTGATCCGACAGGGTAATAATTCACCCCTCCACTTT
TRBV28,TRBD2,many,TRBJ2-1,CASITGTRGNNEQFF,TGTGCCAGCATTACCGGGACTAGGGGTAACAATGAGCAGTTCTTC
TRBV20-1,NA,many,TRBJ1-1,CSARDDSYTEAFF,TGCAGTGCTAGAGACGACAGTTACACTGAAGCTTTCTTT
TRBV7-2,NA,NA,TRBJ1-2,CASSRREAGDGYTF,TGTGCCAGCAGCCGACGTGAGGCAGGGGATGGCTACACCTTC
TRBV5-1,NA,few,TRBJ2-7,CASSYDRNEQYF,TGCGCCAGCAGCTATGACAGAAACGAGCAGTACTTC
TRBV7-6,NA,many,TRBJ2-1,CASSLAASEYEQFF,TGTGCCAGCAGCTTAGCGGCTAGTGAGTATGAGCAGTTCTTC
TRBV4-3,TRBD1,many,TRBJ1-5,CASSIKVTGRGHFQPQHF,TGCGCCAGCAGCATCAAGGTAACGGGCAGGGGGCATTTCCAGCCCCAGCATTTT
TRBV7-8,TRBD2,many,TRBJ2-7,CASSLVTGTSGSIPDQYF,TGTGCCAGCAGCTTAGTTACGGGGACTAGCGGGAGTATTCCAGACCAGTACTTC
TRBV11-2,NA,many,TRBJ2-2,CASSLGQANTGELFF,TGTGCCAGCAGCTTAGGACAGGCGAACACCGGGGAGCTGTTTTTT
TRBV5-1,NA,many,TRBJ2-5,CASSLDPGETQYF,TGCGCCAGCAGCTTGGATCCCGGCGAGACCCAGTACTTC
TRBV7-9,TRBD1,many,TRBJ2-5,CASSLLEGAGETQYF,TGTGCCAGCAGCTTACTAGAGGGGGCCGGGGAGACCCAGTACTTC
TRBV20-1,TRBD1,many,TRBJ1-5,CSAPPGTGGFQPQHF,TGCAGTGCTCCTCCCGGGACAGGGGGGTTTCAGCCCCAGCATTTT
TRBV18,TRBD2,NA,TRBJ2-3,CASSPPRGSGGDTQYF,TGTGCCAGCTCACCACCTCGCGGGAGCGGGGGAGATACGCAGTATTTT
TRBV3-1,NA,many,TRBJ2-1,CASSLTWLAENEQFF,TGTGCCAGCAGCCTTACGTGGCTAGCTGAAAATGAGCAGTTCTTC
TRBV12-3/TRBV12-4,NA,many,TRBJ1-2,CASRPGTPSNYGYTF,TGTGCCAGCAGGCCGGGGACACCCTCCAACTATGGCTACACCTTC
TRBV6-5,TRBD1,many,TRBJ1-2,CASSYRLTGRDYGYTF,TGTGCCAGCAGTTACAGGTTGACAGGGAGAGACTATGGCTACACCTTC
TRBV7-8,NA,many,TRBJ2-1,CASSLSSSYNEQFF,TGTGCCAGCAGCTTAAGTAGCTCCTACAATGAGCAGTTCTTC
TRBV7-2,TRBD1,many,TRBJ2-7,CASSLDRGREQYF,TGTGCCAGCAGCTTAGACAGGGGGCGTGAGCAGTACTTC
TRBV9,NA,many,TRBJ2-1,CASSVGKTSYNEQFF,TGTGCCAGCAGCGTCGGCAAGACCTCCTACAATGAGCAGTTCTTC
TRBV20-1,TRBD2,few,TRBJ2-3,CSAKGTSGSSDTQYF,TGCAGTGCTAAAGGGACTAGCGGGAGTTCAGATACGCAGTATTTT
TRBV20-1,TRBD2,many,TRBJ2-3,CSAASGLSTDTQYF,TGCAGTGCCGCTAGCGGGCTGAGCACAGATACGCAGTATTTT
TRBV20-1,NA,few,TRBJ2-7,CSARGGDTTYEQYF,TGCAGTGCTAGAGGGGGGGACACCACCTACGAGCAGTACTTC
TRBV20-1,NA,many,TRBJ2-4,CSAIDPRGRRTKNIQYF,TGCAGTGCTATAGACCCTAGGGGGAGGAGGACCAAAAACATTCAGTACTTC